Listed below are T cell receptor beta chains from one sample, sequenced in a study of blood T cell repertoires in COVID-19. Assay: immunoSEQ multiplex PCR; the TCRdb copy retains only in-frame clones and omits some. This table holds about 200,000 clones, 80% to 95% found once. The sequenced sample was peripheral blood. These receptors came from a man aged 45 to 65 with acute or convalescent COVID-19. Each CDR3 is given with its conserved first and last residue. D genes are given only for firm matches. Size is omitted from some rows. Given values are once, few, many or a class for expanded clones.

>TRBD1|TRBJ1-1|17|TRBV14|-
TGTGCCAGCAGCCAGACAGGGCTCACCCCCATGAACACTGAAGCTTTCTTT
CASSQTGLTPMNTEAFF
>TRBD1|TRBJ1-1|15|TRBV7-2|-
TGTGCCAGCAGCCCCGGACAGGGCCTTTGGACTGAAGCTTTCTTT
CASSPGQGLWTEAFF
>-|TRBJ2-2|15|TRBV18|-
TGTGCCAGCTCACCATACGCGGAGTCGGCCGGGGAGCTGTTTTTT
CASSPYAESAGELFF
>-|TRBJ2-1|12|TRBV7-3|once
TGTGCCAGCAGCTCGGACAGCGATGAGCAGTTCTTC
CASSSDSDEQFF
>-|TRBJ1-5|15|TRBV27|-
TGTGCCAGCAGTTTTTCGGGATATAGCAATCAGCCCCAGCATTTT
CASSFSGYSNQPQHF
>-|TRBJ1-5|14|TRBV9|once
TGTGCCAGCAGTGAGGGGGTAAGCAATCAGCCCCAGCATTTT
CASSEGVSNQPQHF
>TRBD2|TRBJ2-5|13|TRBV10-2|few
TGCGCCAGCAGAGTAGCGGGTCAAGAGACCCAGTACTTC
CASRVAGQETQYF
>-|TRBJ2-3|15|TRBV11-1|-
TGTGCCAGCAGCTTAGCGGGGCAAGGCACAGATACGCAGTATTTT
CASSLAGQGTDTQYF
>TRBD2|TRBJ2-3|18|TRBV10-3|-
TGTGCCATCAGTGCGCTCGGAGGGCTAGCGGTGAGCACAGATACGCAGTATTTT
CAISALGGLAVSTDTQYF
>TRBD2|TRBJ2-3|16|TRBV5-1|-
TGCGCCAGCAGCTTGGGTTCTAGCGGGAGCACAGATACGCAGTATTTT
CASSLGSSGSTDTQYF
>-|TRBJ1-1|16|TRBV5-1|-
TGCGCCAGCAGCTTGGGAGTAGTCTTACTGAACACTGAAGCTTTCTTT
CASSLGVVLLNTEAFF
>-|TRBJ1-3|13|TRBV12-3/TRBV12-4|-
TGTGCCAGCCTCAGGGGATCTGGAAACACCATATATTTT
CASLRGSGNTIYF
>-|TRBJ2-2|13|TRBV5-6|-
TGTGCCAGCAGCTTACAGAACACCGGGGAGCTGTTTTTT
CASSLQNTGELFF
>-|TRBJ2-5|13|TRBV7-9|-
TGTGCCAGCAGCTATAGGGAGATGGAGACCCAGTACTTC
CASSYREMETQYF
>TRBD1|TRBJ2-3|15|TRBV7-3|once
TGTGCCAGCAGCCCAGGGGGCTTCCCCACAGATACGCAGTATTTT
CASSPGGFPTDTQYF
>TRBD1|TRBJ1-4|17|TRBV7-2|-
TGTGCCAGCAGTTGGCCGGGACAGGGGGCGAAAAATGAAAAACTGTTTTTT
CASSWPGQGAKNEKLFF
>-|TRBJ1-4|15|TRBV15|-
TGTGCCACCAGCAGAGCGGTCGGAGCTAATGAAAAACTGTTTTTT
CATSRAVGANEKLFF
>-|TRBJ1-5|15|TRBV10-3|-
TGTGCCATCAGCGACAGAGATAGGGTTTTTCAGCCCCAGCATTTT
CAISDRDRVFQPQHF
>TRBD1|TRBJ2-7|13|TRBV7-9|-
TGTGCCAGCAGCTTTGGACAGGCCTACGAGCAGTACTTC
CASSFGQAYEQYF
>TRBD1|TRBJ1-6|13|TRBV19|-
TGTGCCAGTAGCAGGGGGCAGAATTCACCCCTCCACTTT
CASSRGQNSPLHF
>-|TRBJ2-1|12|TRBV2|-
TGTGCCAGCGTCGGAGGGCCGGTTGAGCAGTTCTTC
CASVGGPVEQFF
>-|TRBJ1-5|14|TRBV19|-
TGTGCCAGTAGTATACTTCAGGACAATCAGCCCCAGCATTTT
CASSILQDNQPQHF
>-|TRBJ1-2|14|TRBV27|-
TGTGCCAGCGGGAGGTCTGGAGCTAACTATGGCTACACCTTC
CASGRSGANYGYTF
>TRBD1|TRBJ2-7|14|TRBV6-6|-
TGTGCCAGCAGCAGTGACAGGGGGCCAATCGAGCAGTACTTC
CASSSDRGPIEQYF
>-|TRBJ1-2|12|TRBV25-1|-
TGTGCCAGCAGTGACCACAATTATGGCTACACCTTC
CASSDHNYGYTF
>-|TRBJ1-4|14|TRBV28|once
TGTGCCAGCAGCTGGACAACTCTTAATGAAAAACTGTTTTTT
CASSWTTLNEKLFF
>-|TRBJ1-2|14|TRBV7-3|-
TGTGCCAGCAGCCCCGACGGTGCGGCCTATGGCTACACCTTC
CASSPDGAAYGYTF
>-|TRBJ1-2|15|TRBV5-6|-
TGTGCCAGCAGCTTGGGCTGGGACAACCCTTATGGCTACACCTTC
CASSLGWDNPYGYTF
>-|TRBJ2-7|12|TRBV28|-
TGTGCCAGCACTGGGCAGCTCTACGAGCAGTACTTC
CASTGQLYEQYF
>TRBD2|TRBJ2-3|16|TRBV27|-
TGTGCCAGCAGTCCGCGGACTAGCGGGAGGGCCTATACGCAGTATTTT
CASSPRTSGRAYTQYF
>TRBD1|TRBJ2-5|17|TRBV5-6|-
TGTGCCAGCAGCTCCGGGGGGCGGACAGGGGTCCAAGAGACCCAGTACTTC
CASSSGGRTGVQETQYF
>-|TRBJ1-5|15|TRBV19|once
TGTGCCAGTAGTCCAGGACGGGGGTACGGTCAGCCCCAGCATTTT
CASSPGRGYGQPQHF
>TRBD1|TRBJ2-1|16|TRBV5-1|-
TGCGCCAGCAGCTTGGGGGCCGGGACAGGTAACAATGAGCAGTTCTTC
CASSLGAGTGNNEQFF
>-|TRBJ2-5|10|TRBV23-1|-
TGCGCCAGCAGTCACCGGGCCCAGTACTTC
CASSHRAQYF